This T cell receptor beta chain originates from a study of fetal regulatory T cell absence and autoimmunity. Sequencing was at survey level. The repertoire was sequenced with immunoSEQ multiplex PCR; TCRdb's copy has only in-frame clones and lacks some. Of about 50,000 clones in the sample, about four fifths are singletons; the top ten hold about 0.41%. CDR3 length: 11 residues. Trimming removed 5 bases at V and 5 bases at J, with 6 bases between. Germline V gene lookup returns CDR1 SNHLY and CDR2 FYNNEI. The chain recombines TRBV2 with TRBJ2-5; no firm D call. Material: cord blood. The receptor was isolated from a newborn boy with IPEX syndrome. The CDR3 reads CASSRRETQYF. The CDR3 nucleotides read TGTGCCAGCAGTAGACGGGAGACCCAGTACTTC.